The rows below give T cell receptor beta chains drawn from one sample of a study of identical twins. TCRdb processed the 5' RACE reads anew with MiXCR; each CDR3 protein has one entry. The sample yields roughly 720,000 distinct CDR3 sequences, about 20% seen once. The sample also formed part of further work on T cells expressing NK-cell markers.

Sequencing was performed on PBMCs. The receptor source for this set is a woman under 30 in good health. CDR3s include the opening cysteine and the closing phenylalanine or tryptophan. D genes are given only for firm matches. Rows give clone size only sometimes, using once, few, many, or a class for an expanded clone.

-	TRBJ2-7	TRBD1	TRBV18	TGTGCCAGCTCACCGAGGGGACAGGGACCCCCCTACGAGCAGTACTTC	CASSPRGQGPPYEQYF
few	TRBJ1-6	-	TRBV7-9	TGTGCCAGCAGCTTTGAACCTCCGGGGTCACCCCTCCACTTT	CASSFEPPGSPLHF
many	TRBJ2-7	-	TRBV12-3/TRBV12-4	TGTGCCAGCAGGTCTCGAGGGGGTTCCAACGAGCAGTACTTC	CASRSRGGSNEQYF
-	TRBJ2-7	-	TRBV29-1	TGCAGCGTTGAATTAGGGAACTACGAGCAGTACTTC	CSVELGNYEQYF
-	TRBJ2-1	-	TRBV20-1	TGCAGTGCGGCGGTGAGGGATGAGCAGTTCTTC	CSAAVRDEQFF
few	TRBJ2-7	TRBD2	TRBV20-1	TGCAGTGCTAGGCGGACTAGCGGGACTATCTACGAGCAGTACTTC	CSARRTSGTIYEQYF
-	TRBJ2-7	-	TRBV6-1	TGTGCCAGCACAAGAACTCGGGATAATCCCTACGAGCAGTACTTC	CASTRTRDNPYEQYF
-	TRBJ1-1	TRBD1	TRBV10-3	TGTGCCATCAGACCAGGGGGCGGGGACACTGAAGCTTTCTTT	CAIRPGGGDTEAFF
many	TRBJ2-1	TRBD2	TRBV4-3	TGCGCCAGCAGCCAAGAGGGACTAGTAAGCAATGAGCAGTTCTTC	CASSQEGLVSNEQFF
-	TRBJ2-3	-	TRBV2	TGTGCCAGCAGATCCACTAGCCCAGATACGCAGTATTTT	CASRSTSPDTQYF
-	TRBJ1-5	TRBD1	TRBV5-5	TGTGCCAGCAGCCCGACGGAGCAGGGGGCGAGACAGCCCCAGCATTTT	CASSPTEQGARQPQHF
-	TRBJ1-2	TRBD1	TRBV20-1	TGCAGTGCCTTGCCGACAGGGGGGACGCGAGGCTACACCTTC	CSALPTGGTRGYTF
-	TRBJ2-5	-	TRBV27	TGTGCCAGCAGGGGCCGAAGGGAGACCCAGTACTTC	CASRGRRETQYF
few	TRBJ2-5	-	TRBV7-8	TGTGCCAGCAGCCTCAGGGAAAGCTTGACCCAGTACTTC	CASSLRESLTQYF
-	TRBJ2-2	-	TRBV4-3	TGCGCCAGCAGCCAAGTCAAGGGCGGGGAGCTGTTTTTT	CASSQVKGGELFF
few	TRBJ2-3	-	TRBV2	TGTGCCAGCAGTGAAGGACTCCTGCTTATCACAGATACGCAGTATTTT	CASSEGLLLITDTQYF
-	TRBJ2-5	-	TRBV15	TGTGCCACCAGCAGGTTTCCCCAGGCGGAGACCCAGTACTTC	CATSRFPQAETQYF
few	TRBJ2-3	TRBD2	TRBV7-9	TGTGCCAGCAGCGAGAGGGGACTAGAAGATACGCAGTATTTT	CASSERGLEDTQYF
few	TRBJ1-2	-	TRBV25-1	TGTGCCAGCAGTGTTGATGGATCTGGCTACACCTTC	CASSVDGSGYTF
-	TRBJ2-2	-	TRBV9	TGTGCCAGCAGCGTAGATTCGGGGGAGCTGTTTTTT	CASSVDSGELFF
few	TRBJ1-2	-	TRBV20-1	TGCAGTGCTGCTGGACAAGGTTACGGCTACACCTTC	CSAAGQGYGYTF
-	TRBJ2-1	-	TRBV7-4	TGTGCCAGCAGCTTAGCTTGGGAACTAGATGTATTATGCAATGAGCAGTTCTTC	CASSLAWELDVLCNEQFF
-	TRBJ1-2	-	TRBV20-1	TGCAGTGCTAGCCGCTTAAGGGGGTTGGACTACACCTTC	CSASRLRGLDYTF
many	TRBJ2-2	TRBD2	TRBV5-1	TGCGCCAGCAGCCGAGGACTAGCGGGAGTTACCGGGGAGCTGTTTTTT	CASSRGLAGVTGELFF
-	TRBJ2-3	TRBD2	TRBV20-1	TGCAGTGCTAGAGATCAACTAGCGGGAATTCGGGATACGCAGTATTTT	CSARDQLAGIRDTQYF
few	TRBJ1-5	-	TRBV20-1	TGCAGTGCTAGAGATTATGCAGGGGCGCGGAATCAGCCCCAGCATTTT	CSARDYAGARNQPQHF
-	TRBJ1-2	-	TRBV5-1	TGCGCCAGCAGCTTGGGCGACCGGGTCTTTAACTATGGCTACACCTTC	CASSLGDRVFNYGYTF
-	TRBJ2-1	-	TRBV4-2	TGTGCCAGCAGCCAAGAAAAAATCTTCAATGAGCAGTTCTTC	CASSQEKIFNEQFF
few	TRBJ2-5	TRBD2	TRBV29-1	TGCAGCGTTGGATCTAGCGGGACTTGGGAGACCCAGTACTTC	CSVGSSGTWETQYF
-	TRBJ1-1	-	TRBV20-1	TGCAGTGCTCCGCTTCACGACCGCGGGACTTTCTTT	CSAPLHDRGTFF
-	TRBJ2-7	-	TRBV12-3/TRBV12-4	TGTGCCAGCAGTTCTGGAATAAAATTTGCCGAGCAGTACTTC	CASSSGIKFAEQYF
few	TRBJ2-3	TRBD2	TRBV20-1	TGCAGTGCTACCGCGGGGGGCGCGCAGTATTTT	CSATAGGAQYF
-	TRBJ2-5	-	TRBV12-3/TRBV12-4	TGTGCCAGCGGTCGGGCGAGCCAAGAGACCCAGTACTTC	CASGRASQETQYF
-	TRBJ2-7	-	TRBV4-2	TGTGCCAGCAAACCCGGGACGGAGTCCTACGAGCAGTACTTC	CASKPGTESYEQYF
few	TRBJ2-1	-	TRBV20-1	TGCAGTGCTAGAGGAGGCTCTTCCCGTGAGCAGTTCTTC	CSARGGSSREQFF
-	TRBJ2-2	-	TRBV29-1	TGCAGCGTTACGGCTATAAACACCGGGGAGCTGTTTTTT	CSVTAINTGELFF
-	TRBJ1-2	-	TRBV3-1	TGTGCCAGCAGCCAAGACTCCGGAGGCTACACCTTC	CASSQDSGGYTF
-	TRBJ1-1	-	TRBV27	TGTGCCAGCAGTTTAGCTTTCTTT	CASSLAFF
few	TRBJ2-1	TRBD1	TRBV5-1	TGCGCCAGCACTCCACAGGGGGCGAGCTACAATGAGCAGTTCTTC	CASTPQGASYNEQFF
few	TRBJ2-7	-	TRBV5-1	TGCGCCAGCAGCTTTCTGGAACTTGGTATTACGGGTGAGCAGTACTTC	CASSFLELGITGEQYF
-	TRBJ2-7	-	TRBV18	TGTGCCAGCTCATACGGGCCGGGACAAGTCTACGAGCAGAACTTC	CASSYGPGQVYEQNF
-	TRBJ2-4	-	TRBV18	TGTGCCAGCTCAACCCTTAAAGAGGCGGTATCCAAAAACATTCAGTACTTC	CASSTLKEAVSKNIQYF
-	TRBJ1-3	-	TRBV6-6	TGTGCCAGCTGGCACTCTGGAAACACCATATATTTT	CASWHSGNTIYF
few	TRBJ2-1	TRBD2	TRBV5-1	TGCGCCAGCAGCACCGGGACTAGCGGGAGGGGTGAGCAGTTCTTC	CASSTGTSGRGEQFF
-	TRBJ2-2	-	TRBV6-2/TRBV6-3	TGTGCCAGCAAGGTGCCTGGGGACACCGGGGAGCTGTTTTTT	CASKVPGDTGELFF
-	TRBJ2-5	-	TRBV5-6	TGTGCCAGCAGTTCGGCCGGCTCGGAGACCCAGTACTTC	CASSSAGSETQYF
-	TRBJ2-1	TRBD2	TRBV10-3	TGTGCCATCAGTGAAAGGCGGGGGGGCAACAATGAGCAGTTCTTC	CAISERRGGNNEQFF
-	TRBJ2-1	TRBD2	TRBV12-3/TRBV12-4	TGTGCCAGCACCCCTAGCGGGAGTGAGAAGAGTGAGCAGTTCTTC	CASTPSGSEKSEQFF
few	TRBJ2-1	TRBD2	TRBV3-1	TGTGCCAGCAGCTCCCACTTAGCCCAGCGGGGGAACAATGAGCAGTTCTTC	CASSSHLAQRGNNEQFF
-	TRBJ1-1	-	TRBV9	TGTGCCAGCAGCGGGGGGGTGGGAACTGAAGCTTTCTTT	CASSGGVGTEAFF
-	TRBJ2-7	-	TRBV5-1	TGCGCCAGCAGCTCCTCGGACGAGCAGTACTTC	CASSSSDEQYF
few	TRBJ1-5	TRBD1	TRBV20-1	TGCAGTGCTAGAGACAGACAGGGGGCGCCAGGTCAGCCCCAGCATTTT	CSARDRQGAPGQPQHF
-	TRBJ2-3	-	TRBV20-1	TGCAGTGCTAGAGCGGAGGATAACGGGATAGGTAGGACAGATACGCAGTATTTT	CSARAEDNGIGRTDTQYF